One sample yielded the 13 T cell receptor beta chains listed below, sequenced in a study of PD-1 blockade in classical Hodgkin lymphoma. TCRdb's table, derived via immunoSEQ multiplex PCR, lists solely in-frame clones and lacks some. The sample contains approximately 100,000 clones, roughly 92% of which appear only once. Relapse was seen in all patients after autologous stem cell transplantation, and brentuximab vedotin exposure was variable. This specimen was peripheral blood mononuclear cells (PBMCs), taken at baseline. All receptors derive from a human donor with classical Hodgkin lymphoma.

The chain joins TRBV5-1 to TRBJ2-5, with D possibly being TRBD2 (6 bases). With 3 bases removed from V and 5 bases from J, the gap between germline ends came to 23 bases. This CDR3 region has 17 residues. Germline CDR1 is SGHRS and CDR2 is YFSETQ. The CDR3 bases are TGCGCCAGCAGCTCGCGTAGACGGGGACTTTTCAGGGAGACCCAGTACTTC. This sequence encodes CASSSRRRGLFRETQYF.

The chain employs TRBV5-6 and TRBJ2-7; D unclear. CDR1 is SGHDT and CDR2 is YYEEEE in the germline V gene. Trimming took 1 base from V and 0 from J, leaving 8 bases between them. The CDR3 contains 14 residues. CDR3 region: CASSLFGNSYEQYF. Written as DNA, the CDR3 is TGTGCCAGCAGCTTGTTTGGGAACTCCTACGAGCAGTACTTC.

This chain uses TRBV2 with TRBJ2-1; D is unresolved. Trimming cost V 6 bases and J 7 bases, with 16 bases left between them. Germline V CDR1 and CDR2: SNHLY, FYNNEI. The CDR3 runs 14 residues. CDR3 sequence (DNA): TGTGCCAGCAGCCTCGGCCGAACGACAAATGAGCAGTTCTTC. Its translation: CASSLGRTTNEQFF. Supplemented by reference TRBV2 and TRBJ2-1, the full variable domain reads EPEVTQTPSHQVTQMGQEVILRCVPISNHLYFYWYRQILGQKVEFLVSFYNNEISEKSEIFDDQFSVERPDGSNFTLKIRSTKLEDSAMYFCASSLGRTTNEQFFGPGTRLTVL.

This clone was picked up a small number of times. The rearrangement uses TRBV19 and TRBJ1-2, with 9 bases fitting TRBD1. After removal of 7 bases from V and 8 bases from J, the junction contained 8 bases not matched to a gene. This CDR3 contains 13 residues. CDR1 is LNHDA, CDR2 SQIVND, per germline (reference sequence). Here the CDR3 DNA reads TGTGCCAGTATGTCATGGGACAGGGAGGGCTACACCTTC. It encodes CASMSWDREGYTF.

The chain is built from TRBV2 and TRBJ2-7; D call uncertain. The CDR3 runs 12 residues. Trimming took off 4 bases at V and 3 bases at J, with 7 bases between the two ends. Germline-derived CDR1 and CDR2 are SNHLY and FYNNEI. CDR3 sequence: CASSGYRYEQYF. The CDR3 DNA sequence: TGTGCCAGCAGTGGATATCGCTACGAGCAGTACTTC.

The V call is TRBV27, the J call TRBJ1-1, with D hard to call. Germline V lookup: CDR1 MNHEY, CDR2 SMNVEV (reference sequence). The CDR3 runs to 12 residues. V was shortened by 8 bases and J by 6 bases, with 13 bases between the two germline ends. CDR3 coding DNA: TGTGCCAGCTACACAGCGACCTCTGAAGCTTTCTTT. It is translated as CASYTATSEAFF.

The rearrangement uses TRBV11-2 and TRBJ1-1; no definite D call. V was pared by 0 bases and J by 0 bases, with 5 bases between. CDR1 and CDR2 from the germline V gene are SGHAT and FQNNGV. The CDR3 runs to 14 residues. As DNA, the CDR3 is TGTGCCAGCAGCTTAGATAGATTGAACACTGAAGCTTTCTTT. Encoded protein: CASSLDRLNTEAFF.

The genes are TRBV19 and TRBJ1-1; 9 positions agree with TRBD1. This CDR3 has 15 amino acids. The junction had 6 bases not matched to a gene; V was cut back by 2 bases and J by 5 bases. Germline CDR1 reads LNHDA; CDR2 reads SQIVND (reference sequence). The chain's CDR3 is CASSITGGAGTEAFF. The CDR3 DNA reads TGTGCCAGTAGTATAACAGGGGGCGCCGGGACTGAAGCTTTCTTT.

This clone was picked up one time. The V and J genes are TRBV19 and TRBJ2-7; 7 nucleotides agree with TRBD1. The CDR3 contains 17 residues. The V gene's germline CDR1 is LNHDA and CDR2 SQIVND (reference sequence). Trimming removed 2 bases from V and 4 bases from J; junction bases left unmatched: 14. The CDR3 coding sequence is TGTGCCAGTAGTATACATTTAACACAGGGGTCACCATACGAGCAGTACTTC. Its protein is CASSIHLTQGSPYEQYF.

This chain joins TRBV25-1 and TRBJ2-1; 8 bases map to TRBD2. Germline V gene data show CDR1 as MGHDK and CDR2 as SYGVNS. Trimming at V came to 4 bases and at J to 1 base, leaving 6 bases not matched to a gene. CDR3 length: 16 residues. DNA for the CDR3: TGTGCCAGCAGTGTTTCAGCGGGAGCTTCCTACAATGAGCAGTTCTTC. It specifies CASSVSAGASYNEQFF.

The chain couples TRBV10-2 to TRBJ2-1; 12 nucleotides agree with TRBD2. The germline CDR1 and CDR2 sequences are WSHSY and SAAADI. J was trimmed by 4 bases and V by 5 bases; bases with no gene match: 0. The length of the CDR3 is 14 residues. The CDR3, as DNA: TGCGCCAGCAGTCTAGCGGGAGGGTACAATGAGCAGTTCTTC. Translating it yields CASSLAGGYNEQFF.

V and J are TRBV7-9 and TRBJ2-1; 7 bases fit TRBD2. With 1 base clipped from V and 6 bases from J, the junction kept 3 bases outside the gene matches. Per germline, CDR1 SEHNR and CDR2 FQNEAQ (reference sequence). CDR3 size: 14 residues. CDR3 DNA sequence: TGTGCCAGCAGCTTAGGGGTAGCGGGCAATGAGCAGTTCTTC. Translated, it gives CASSLGVAGNEQFF.

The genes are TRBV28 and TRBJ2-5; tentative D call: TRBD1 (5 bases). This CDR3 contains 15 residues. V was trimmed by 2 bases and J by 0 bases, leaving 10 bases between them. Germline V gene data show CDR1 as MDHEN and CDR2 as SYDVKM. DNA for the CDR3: TGTGCCAGCAGTTTACTCTCAGGGAACCAAGAGACCCAGTACTTC. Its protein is CASSLLSGNQETQYF.